This T cell receptor beta chain was profiled in a study of CD8 T cells in ankylosing spondylitis. V was clipped by 2 bases and J by 7 bases; unmatched bases: 6. The germline V gene encodes CDR1 KGHSH and CDR2 LQKENI. The CDR3 runs 16 residues. TCRdb fed the 5' RACE reads into MiXCR, producing one record per CDR3 protein. Among roughly 100,000 distinct CDR3 sequences listed, 20% to 30% were seen once. This TCR was sampled from a male donor with ankylosing spondylitis. Material for sequencing was synovial fluid, either unsorted or a sorted T cell fraction (not recorded which). The chain couples TRBV18 to TRBJ1-6; 9 bases are shared with TRBD1. This CDR3 is CASSPTGTGRNSPLHF. As DNA, the CDR3 is TGTGCCAGCTCACCAACGGGGACAGGGAGAAATTCACCCCTCCACTTT.